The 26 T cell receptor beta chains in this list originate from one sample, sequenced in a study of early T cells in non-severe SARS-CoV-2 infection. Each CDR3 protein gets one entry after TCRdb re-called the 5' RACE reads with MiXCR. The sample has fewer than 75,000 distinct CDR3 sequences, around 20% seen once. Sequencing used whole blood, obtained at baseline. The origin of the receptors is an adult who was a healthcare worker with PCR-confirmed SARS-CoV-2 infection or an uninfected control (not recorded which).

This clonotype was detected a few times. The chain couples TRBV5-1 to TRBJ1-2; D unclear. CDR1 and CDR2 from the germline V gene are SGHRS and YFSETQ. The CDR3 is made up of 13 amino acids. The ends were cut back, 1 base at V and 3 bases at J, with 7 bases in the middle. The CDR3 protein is CASSLRLDYGYTF. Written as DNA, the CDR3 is TGCGCCAGCAGCTTGAGGCTGGACTATGGCTACACCTTC.

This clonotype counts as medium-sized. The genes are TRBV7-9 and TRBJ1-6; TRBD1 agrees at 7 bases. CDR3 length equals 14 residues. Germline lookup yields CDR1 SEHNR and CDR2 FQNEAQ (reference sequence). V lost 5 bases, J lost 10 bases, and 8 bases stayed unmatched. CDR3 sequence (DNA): TGTGCCAGCAGCCGGGGACAGTCGGACTCACCCCTCCACTTT. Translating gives CASSRGQSDSPLHF.

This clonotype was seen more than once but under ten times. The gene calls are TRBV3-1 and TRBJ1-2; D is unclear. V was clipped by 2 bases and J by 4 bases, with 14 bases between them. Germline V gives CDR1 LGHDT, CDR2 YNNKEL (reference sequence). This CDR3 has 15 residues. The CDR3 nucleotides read TGTGCCAGCAGCCAAATGGGGAAAAGGCCCTATGGCTACACCTTC. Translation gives CASSQMGKRPYGYTF.

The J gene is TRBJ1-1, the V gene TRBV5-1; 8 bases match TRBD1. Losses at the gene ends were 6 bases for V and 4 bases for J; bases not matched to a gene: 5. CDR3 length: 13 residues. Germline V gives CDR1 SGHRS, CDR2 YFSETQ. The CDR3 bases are TGCGCCAGCATGCAGGGGGCGCGCACTGAAGCTTTCTTT. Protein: CASMQGARTEAFF.

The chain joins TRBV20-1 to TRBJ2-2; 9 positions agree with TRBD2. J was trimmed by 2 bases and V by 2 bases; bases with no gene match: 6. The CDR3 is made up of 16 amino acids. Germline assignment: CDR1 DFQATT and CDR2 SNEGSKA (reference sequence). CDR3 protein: CSARLASGVNTGELFF. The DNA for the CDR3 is TGCAGTGCTAGACTAGCTAGCGGGGTCAACACCGGGGAGCTGTTTTTT.

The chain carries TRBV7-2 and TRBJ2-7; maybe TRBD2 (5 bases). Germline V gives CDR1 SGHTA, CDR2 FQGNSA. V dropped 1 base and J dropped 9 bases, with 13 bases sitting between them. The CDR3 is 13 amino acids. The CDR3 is CASSLVGATRQYF. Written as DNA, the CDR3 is TGTGCCAGCAGCTTAGTGGGAGCTACGAGGCAGTACTTC.

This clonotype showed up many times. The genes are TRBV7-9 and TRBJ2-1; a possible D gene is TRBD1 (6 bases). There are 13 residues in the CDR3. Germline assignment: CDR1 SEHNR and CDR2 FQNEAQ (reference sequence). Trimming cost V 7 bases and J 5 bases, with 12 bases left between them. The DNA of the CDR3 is TGTGCCAGCAACTACCCAGGGGACAATGAGCAGTTCTTC. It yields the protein CASNYPGDNEQFF. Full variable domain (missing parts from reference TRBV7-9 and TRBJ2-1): DTGVSQNPRHKITKRGQNVTFRCDPISEHNRLYWYRQTLGQGPEFLTYFQNEAQLEKSRLLSDRFSAERPKGSFSTLEIQRTEQGDSAMYLCASNYPGDNEQFFGPGTRLTVL.

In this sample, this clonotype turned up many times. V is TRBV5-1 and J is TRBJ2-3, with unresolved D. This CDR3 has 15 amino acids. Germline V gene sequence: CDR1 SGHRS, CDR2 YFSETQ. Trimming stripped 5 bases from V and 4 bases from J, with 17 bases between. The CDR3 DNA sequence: TGCGCCAGCAGTTTCCCAAATGAGTGGGCAGATACGCAGTATTTT. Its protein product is CASSFPNEWADTQYF.

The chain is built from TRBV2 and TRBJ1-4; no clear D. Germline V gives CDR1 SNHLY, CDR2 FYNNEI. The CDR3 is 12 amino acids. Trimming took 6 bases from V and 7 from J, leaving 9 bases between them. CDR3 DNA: TGTGCCAGCAGAGTCGAGAGTGAAAAACTGTTTTTT. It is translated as CASRVESEKLFF.

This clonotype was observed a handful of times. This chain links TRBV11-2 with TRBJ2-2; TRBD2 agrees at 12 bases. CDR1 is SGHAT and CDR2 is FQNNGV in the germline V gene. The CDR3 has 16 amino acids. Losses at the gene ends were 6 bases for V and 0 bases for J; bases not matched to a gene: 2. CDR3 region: CASRGLAGPNTGELFF. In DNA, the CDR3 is TGTGCCAGCAGAGGACTAGCGGGGCCGAACACCGGGGAGCTGTTTTTT.

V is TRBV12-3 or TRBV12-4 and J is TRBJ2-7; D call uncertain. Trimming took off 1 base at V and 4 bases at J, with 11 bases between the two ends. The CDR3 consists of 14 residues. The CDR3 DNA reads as TGTGCCAGCAGTTTAGGGTCTTCCGCATACGAGCAGTACTTC. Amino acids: CASSLGSSAYEQYF.

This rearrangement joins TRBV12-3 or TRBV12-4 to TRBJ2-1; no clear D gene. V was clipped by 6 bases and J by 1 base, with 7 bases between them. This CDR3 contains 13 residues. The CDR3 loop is CASSPMSYNEQFF. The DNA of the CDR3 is TGTGCCAGCAGCCCCATGTCCTACAATGAGCAGTTCTTC.

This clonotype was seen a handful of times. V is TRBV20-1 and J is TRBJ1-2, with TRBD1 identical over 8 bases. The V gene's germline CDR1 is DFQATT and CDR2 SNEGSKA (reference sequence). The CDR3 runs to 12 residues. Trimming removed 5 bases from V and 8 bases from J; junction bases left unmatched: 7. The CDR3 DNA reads TGCAGTGCTCTCGACAGGGGAAAAGGCTACACCTTC. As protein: CSALDRGKGYTF.

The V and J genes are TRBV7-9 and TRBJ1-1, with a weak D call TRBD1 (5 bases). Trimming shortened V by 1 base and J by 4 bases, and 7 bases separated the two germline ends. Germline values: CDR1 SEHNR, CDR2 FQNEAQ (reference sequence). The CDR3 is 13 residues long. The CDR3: CASSLDGATEAFF. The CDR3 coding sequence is TGTGCCAGCAGCTTAGATGGGGCCACTGAAGCTTTCTTT. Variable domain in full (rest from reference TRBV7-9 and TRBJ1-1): DTGVSQNPRHKITKRGQNVTFRCDPISEHNRLYWYRQTLGQGPEFLTYFQNEAQLEKSRLLSDRFSAERPKGSFSTLEIQRTEQGDSAMYLCASSLDGATEAFFGQGTRLTVV.

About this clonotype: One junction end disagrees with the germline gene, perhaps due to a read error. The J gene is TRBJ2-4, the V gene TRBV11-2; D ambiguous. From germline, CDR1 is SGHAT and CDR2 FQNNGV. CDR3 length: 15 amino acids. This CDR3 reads CVSSRGELAKNIQYF. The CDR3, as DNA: TGTGTCAGCAGCCGAGGAGAACTAGCCAAAAACATTCAGTACTTC. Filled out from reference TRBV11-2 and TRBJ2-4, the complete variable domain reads EAGVAQSPRYKIIEKRQSVAFWCNPISGHATLYWYQQILGQGPKLLIQFQNNGVVDDSQLPKDRFSAERLKGVDSTLKIQPAKLEDSAVYLCVSSRGELAKNIQYFGAGTRLSVL.

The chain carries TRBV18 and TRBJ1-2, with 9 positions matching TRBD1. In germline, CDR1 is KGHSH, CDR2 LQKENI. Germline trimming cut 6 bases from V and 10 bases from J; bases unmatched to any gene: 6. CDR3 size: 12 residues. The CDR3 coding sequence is TGTGCCAGCTCTCCCCGGGACAGGGACTACACCTTC. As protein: CASSPRDRDYTF.

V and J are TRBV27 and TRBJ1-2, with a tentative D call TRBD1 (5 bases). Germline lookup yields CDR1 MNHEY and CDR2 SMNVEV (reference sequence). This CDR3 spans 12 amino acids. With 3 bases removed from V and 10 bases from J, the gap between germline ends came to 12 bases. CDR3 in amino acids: CASSFRDGAYTF. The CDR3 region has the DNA TGTGCCAGCAGTTTTAGGGATGGGGCCTACACCTTC.

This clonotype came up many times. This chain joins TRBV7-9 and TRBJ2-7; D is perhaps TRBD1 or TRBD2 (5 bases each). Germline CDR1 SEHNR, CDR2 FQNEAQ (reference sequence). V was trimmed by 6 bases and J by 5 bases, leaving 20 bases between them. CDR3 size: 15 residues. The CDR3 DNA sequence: TGTGCCAGCAGTGTCGTTGGGGGAGAAGGGGACGAGCAGTACTTC. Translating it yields CASSVVGGEGDEQYF.

In DNA form, the CDR3 reads TGTGCCTGGGACAGGGGAGGAGAGACCCAGTACTTC. It yields the protein CAWDRGGETQYF. V usage is TRBV30 and J usage is TRBJ2-5; TRBD1 matches at 8 bases. This CDR3 contains 12 residues. The germline V gene encodes CDR1 GTSNPN and CDR2 SVGIG (reference sequence). Trimming at V came to 5 bases and at J to 4 bases, leaving 3 bases not matched to a gene.

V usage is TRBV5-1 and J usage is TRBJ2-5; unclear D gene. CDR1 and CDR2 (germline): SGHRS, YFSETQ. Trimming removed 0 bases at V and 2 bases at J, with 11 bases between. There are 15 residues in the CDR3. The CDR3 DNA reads TGCGCCAGCAGCTTGGCCCCCGGCAGGCAAGAGACCCAGTACTTC. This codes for CASSLAPGRQETQYF.

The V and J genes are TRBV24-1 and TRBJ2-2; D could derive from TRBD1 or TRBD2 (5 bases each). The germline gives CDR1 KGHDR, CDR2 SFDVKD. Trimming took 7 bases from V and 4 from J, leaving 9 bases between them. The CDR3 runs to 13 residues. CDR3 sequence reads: CATSWGSTGELFF. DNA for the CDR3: TGTGCCACCAGCTGGGGGAGCACCGGGGAGCTGTTTTTT.

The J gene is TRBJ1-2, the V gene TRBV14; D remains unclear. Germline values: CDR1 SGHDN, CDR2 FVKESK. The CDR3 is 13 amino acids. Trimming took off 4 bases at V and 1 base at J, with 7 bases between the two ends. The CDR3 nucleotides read TGTGCCAGCAGCCCGGACCTTAACTATGGCTACACCTTC. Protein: CASSPDLNYGYTF.

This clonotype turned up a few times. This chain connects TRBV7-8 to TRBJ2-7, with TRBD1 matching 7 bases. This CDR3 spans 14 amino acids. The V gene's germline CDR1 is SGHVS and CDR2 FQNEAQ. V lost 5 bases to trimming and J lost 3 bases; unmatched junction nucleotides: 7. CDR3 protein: CASSVISGGYEQYF. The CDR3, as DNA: TGTGCCAGCAGCGTGATCTCAGGGGGCTACGAGCAGTACTTC.

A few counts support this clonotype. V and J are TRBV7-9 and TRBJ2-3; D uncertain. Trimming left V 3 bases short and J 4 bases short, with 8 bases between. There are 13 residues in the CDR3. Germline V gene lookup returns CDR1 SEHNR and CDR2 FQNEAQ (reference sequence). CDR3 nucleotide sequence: TGTGCCAGCAGCTTTCAGGCCGCAGATACGCAGTATTTT. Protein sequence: CASSFQAADTQYF. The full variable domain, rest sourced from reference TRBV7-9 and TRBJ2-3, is DTGVSQNPRHKITKRGQNVTFRCDPISEHNRLYWYRQTLGQGPEFLTYFQNEAQLEKSRLLSDRFSAERPKGSFSTLEIQRTEQGDSAMYLCASSFQAADTQYFGPGTRLTVL.

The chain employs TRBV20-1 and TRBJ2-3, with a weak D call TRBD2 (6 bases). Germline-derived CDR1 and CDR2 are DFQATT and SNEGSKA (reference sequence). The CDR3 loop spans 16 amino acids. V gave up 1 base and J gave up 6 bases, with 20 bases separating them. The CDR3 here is CSARARTGTPGDTQYF. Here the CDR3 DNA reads TGCAGTGCTAGAGCACGGACCGGGACTCCGGGCGATACGCAGTATTTT.

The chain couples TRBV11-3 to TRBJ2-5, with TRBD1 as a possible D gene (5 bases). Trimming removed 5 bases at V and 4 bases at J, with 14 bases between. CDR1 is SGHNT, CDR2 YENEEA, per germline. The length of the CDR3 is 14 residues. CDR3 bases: TGTGCCAGCAGCCTCACAGGATCGGGAGAGACCCAGTACTTC. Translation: CASSLTGSGETQYF.